Following are 30 T cell receptor beta chains from one sample sequenced in a study of T cells in Graves' hyperthyroidism and ophthalmopathy. Researchers took RNA transcripts and amplified the TCR beta CDR3 regions from them. First-round RT-PCR targeting the TCR CDR3 was performed with the HTBI primer set. Each CDR3 protein is one row after TCRdb ran MiXCR on the multiplex PCR reads. The sample contains roughly 750,000 distinct CDR3 sequences, approximately 16% of which appear only once. Specimen: blood. Receptors originate from a young man with Graves' hyperthyroidism.

This clonotype appeared many times. In nucleotides, the CDR3 is TGTGCCAGCAGCGACAGGGGCAATCAGCCCCAGCATTTT. It yields the protein CASSDRGNQPQHF. This chain uses TRBV9 with TRBJ1-5; D possibly corresponds to TRBD1 (6 bases). The CDR3 loop spans 13 amino acids. Germline CDR1 is SGDLS and CDR2 is YYNGEE. Trimming pared 3 bases from V and 2 bases from J, leaving 6 bases between. Variable domain in full (rest from reference TRBV9 and TRBJ1-5): DSGVTQTPKHLITATGQRVTLRCSPRSGDLSVYWYQQSLDQGLQFLIQYYNGEERAKGNILERFSAQQFPDLHSELNLSSLELGDSALYFCASSDRGNQPQHFGDGTRLSIL.

This chain links TRBV6-1 with TRBJ1-1, with D possibly matching TRBD1 (6 bases). The CDR3 has 13 amino acids. The V gene lost 1 base and the J gene lost 7 bases, with 10 bases spanning the gap. In germline, CDR1 is MNHNS, CDR2 SASEGT. In DNA form, the CDR3 reads TGTGCCAGCAGTGAAGACAGGGTAAATGAAGCTTTCTTT. Its protein is CASSEDRVNEAFF.

Only a few counts were recorded for this clonotype. This chain uses TRBV4-1 with TRBJ2-2; tentatively, D is TRBD1 (7 bases). Trimming took off 4 bases at V and 5 bases at J, with 17 bases between the two ends. The CDR3 is made up of 16 amino acids. Looked up from germline, CDR1 is MGHRA and CDR2 is YSYEKL. The CDR3 region is CASSRSAAGGTGELFF. The CDR3 coding sequence is TGCGCCAGCAGCCGATCCGCGGCAGGGGGGACCGGGGAGCTGTTTTTT.

This rearrangement joins TRBV29-1 to TRBJ1-3; the D is unclear. The V end was cut by 1 base, the J end by 3 bases, with 7 bases between. Germline loops: CDR1 SQVTM, CDR2 ANQGSEA. The CDR3 is made up of 13 amino acids. The CDR3: CSVEVQFGNTIYF. The DNA for the CDR3 is TGCAGCGTTGAAGTACAGTTTGGAAACACCATATATTTT.

Ten or more counts support this clonotype. In nucleotides, the CDR3 is TGCAGCGTTGAAGCCGTTGCACAGAGTCTAGCGGGAGCGGCCTACGAGCAGTACTTC. Its protein product is CSVEAVAQSLAGAAYEQYF. J is TRBJ2-7 and V is TRBV29-1; 10 bases agree with TRBD2. This CDR3 spans 19 amino acids. The J segment lost 2 bases and the V segment lost 1 base, leaving 17 bases of the junction unmatched. Germline CDR1 is SQVTM and CDR2 is ANQGSEA.

This clonotype appeared many times. The chain carries TRBV6-5 and TRBJ2-7, with 7 nucleotides matching TRBD1. CDR1 MNHEY and CDR2 SVGAGI come from the germline V gene. J gave up 1 base and V 2 bases, and 2 bases lay outside the gene matches. The length of the CDR3 is 14 residues. The CDR3 is CASSYRTGSYEQYF. As DNA, the CDR3 is TGTGCCAGCAGTTACAGGACAGGATCCTACGAGCAGTACTTC.

This clonotype was observed a handful of times. This clone may be a read error of a much larger clone one base away. The V and J genes are TRBV6-1 and TRBJ1-1, with 9 bases identical to TRBD1. V gave up 2 bases and J gave up 1 base; unmatched junction bases: 2. The CDR3 covers 15 residues. Looked up from germline, CDR1 is MNHNS and CDR2 is SASEGT. CDR3 DNA: TGTGCCAGCAGTGAACAGGGACAGGGGAACACTGAAGCTTTCTTT. It codes for CASSEQGQGNTEAFF.

Ten or more counts support this clonotype. V and J are TRBV27 and TRBJ2-7; D unclear. The V end lost 6 bases, the J end lost 0 bases, and 21 bases lay between the germline ends. The CDR3 is 17 residues long. The germline V gene has CDR1 MNHEY and CDR2 SMNVEV (reference sequence). The CDR3, as DNA: TGTGCCAGCAGCATCACTGTCTCCTCGACACGCTCCTACGAGCAGTACTTC. Translated, it gives CASSITVSSTRSYEQYF.

V and J are TRBV19 and TRBJ1-4; D is unresolved. Trimming removed 9 bases from V and 2 bases from J, with 16 bases in between. This CDR3 comprises 15 residues. Germline V gene data show CDR1 as LNHDA and CDR2 as SQIVND (reference sequence). CDR3 sequence (DNA): TGTGCCAGCTCTGCTGCGACGAGGACTAATGAAAAACTGTTTTTT. Translated, it gives CASSAATRTNEKLFF. Using reference TRBV19 and TRBJ1-4 for the parts outside the CDR3, the full variable domain is DGGITQSPKYLFRKEGQNVTLSCEQNLNHDAMYWYRQDPGQGLRLIYYSQIVNDFQKGDIAEGYSVSREKKESFPLTVTSAQKNPTAFYLCASSAATRTNEKLFFGSGTQLSVL.

The J gene is TRBJ2-1, the V gene TRBV28; D uncertain. From germline, CDR1 is MDHEN and CDR2 SYDVKM. The CDR3 extends over 15 amino acids. Trimming took 3 bases from V and 4 from J, leaving 13 bases between them. Here the CDR3 reads CASSFFSPRYNEQFF. The CDR3 region has the DNA TGTGCCAGCAGTTTTTTCTCCCCCAGGTACAATGAGCAGTTCTTC.

This clonotype was counted between two and nine times. This rearrangement joins TRBV19 to TRBJ1-1; 7 nucleotides agree with TRBD1. Germline CDR1 reads LNHDA; CDR2 reads SQIVND (reference sequence). Trimming cost V 7 bases and J 0 bases; bases outside gene matches: 11. There are 16 residues in the CDR3. The CDR3 region is CASKETGEGMNTEAFF. The CDR3 DNA is TGTGCCAGTAAGGAAACAGGGGAGGGCATGAACACTGAAGCTTTCTTT.

There are a few counts of this clonotype. The CDR3 coding sequence is TGTGCCAGCGGCCTCTTTGGGTCCTACGAGCAGTACTTC. Amino acids: CASGLFGSYEQYF. The chain carries TRBV5-6 and TRBJ2-7; D is uncertain. The CDR3 totals 13 residues. Germline CDR1 SGHDT, CDR2 YYEEEE. V lost 7 bases, J lost 1 base, and 12 bases lay in between.

This chain uses TRBV12-5 with TRBJ1-2, with TRBD1 matching 7 bases. CDR1 and CDR2 from the germline V gene are LGHNT and FRNRAP. The CDR3 consists of 15 residues. The trim removed 1 base at V and 0 bases at J, leaving 2 bases unmatched. The CDR3 DNA follows: TGTGCTAGTGGTTTGGGACAGGGCGCTAACTATGGCTACACCTTC. Residues: CASGLGQGANYGYTF.

There are many counts of this clonotype. The rearrangement links TRBV7-2 to TRBJ2-7; 8 nucleotides match TRBD1. The CDR3 has 15 residues. Trimming took 5 bases from V and 2 from J; bases not matched to a gene: 8. Germline loops: CDR1 SGHTA, CDR2 FQGNSA. The CDR3 region is CASSPWTGYAYEQYF. As DNA, the CDR3 is TGTGCCAGCAGCCCTTGGACAGGGTACGCCTACGAGCAGTACTTC.

The chain couples TRBV9 to TRBJ1-1; TRBD1 matches at 7 bases. The CDR3 extends over 14 amino acids. The germline CDR1 and CDR2 sequences are SGDLS and YYNGEE. V lost 0 bases and J lost 5; bases outside the gene matches: 4. CDR3 loop: CASSVGGGGTEAFF. The CDR3 bases are TGTGCCAGCAGCGTAGGAGGGGGCGGAACTGAAGCTTTCTTT.

The J gene is TRBJ1-4, the V gene TRBV7-2; possible D gene TRBD1, 6 bases. The CDR3 runs to 15 residues. Trimming pared 5 bases from V and 7 bases from J, leaving 17 bases between. Germline V gene data show CDR1 as SGHTA and CDR2 as FQGNSA. CDR3 in amino acids: CASSRTGHYSEKLFF. The CDR3 nucleotides are TGTGCCAGCAGCCGTACAGGGCACTATAGTGAAAAACTGTTTTTT. Using reference TRBV7-2 and TRBJ1-4 for the parts outside the CDR3, the full variable domain is GAGVSQSPSNKVTEKGKDVELRCDPISGHTALYWYRQSLGQGLEFLIYFQGNSAPDKSGLPSDRFSAERTGGSVSTLTIQRTQQEDSAVYLCASSRTGHYSEKLFFGSGTQLSVL.

This clonotype has a count of ten or more. The chain couples TRBV12-3 or TRBV12-4 to TRBJ2-7, with a weak D call TRBD1 (6 bases). The CDR3 is 13 amino acids. V dropped 6 bases and J dropped 3 bases, with 12 bases sitting between them. The CDR3 loop is CASSPTGNYEQYF. CDR3 in DNA: TGTGCCAGCAGCCCTACAGGGAACTACGAGCAGTACTTC.

There are many counts of this clonotype. J is TRBJ2-2 and V is TRBV28; D unclear. The CDR3 spans 14 residues. V was cut by 6 bases and J by 3 bases, with 11 bases left in between. The germline V gene encodes CDR1 MDHEN and CDR2 SYDVKM. The CDR3 spells CASSRPLDTGELFF. CDR3 coding DNA: TGTGCCAGCAGCCGACCTCTAGACACCGGGGAGCTGTTTTTT.

The rearrangement uses TRBV7-9 and TRBJ2-7; 9 bases line up with TRBD1. CDR3 length equals 12 residues. CDR1 is SEHNR, CDR2 FQNEAQ, per germline (reference sequence). The V segment lost 10 bases and the J segment 7 bases; nucleotides outside the gene matches: 8. CDR3 in DNA: TGTGCCACCCGGGACAGGGCTTATGAGCAGTACTTC. Amino acids: CATRDRAYEQYF.

This clonotype occurred many times. The chain has TRBV28 and TRBJ2-3; 10 nucleotides match TRBD2. This CDR3 region has 18 residues. V lost 6 bases and J lost 2; bases outside the gene matches: 14. CDR1 is MDHEN, CDR2 SYDVKM, per germline. The CDR3 region has the DNA TGTGCCAGCAGCTCCCCCGGGGCTAGCGGGAGTATCACAGATACGCAGTATTTT. Encoded protein: CASSSPGASGSITDTQYF.

The chain employs TRBV27 and TRBJ1-6, with D unclear. V lost 1 base to trimming and J lost 10 bases, with 14 bases between them. The CDR3 contains 15 residues. The germline CDR1 and CDR2 sequences are MNHEY and SMNVEV (reference sequence). In DNA form, the CDR3 reads TGTGCCAGCAGTTTATACCTCGGTTTCCGGTCACCCCTCCACTTT. It specifies CASSLYLGFRSPLHF.

This chain links TRBV29-1 with TRBJ2-1, with 8 bases aligning to TRBD2. This CDR3 is built from 15 residues. Germline CDR1 SQVTM, CDR2 ANQGSEA. The junction had 9 bases not matched to a gene; V was cut back by 1 base and J by 7 bases. The DNA of the CDR3 is TGCAGCGTTGAAGGTCCGGGAGGGTCCGGGAATGAGCAGTTCTTC. Translated, it gives CSVEGPGGSGNEQFF.

The gene calls are TRBV7-9 and TRBJ1-2, with D possibly matching TRBD1 (5 bases). Trimming removed 0 bases at V and 6 bases at J, with 20 bases between. Germline V gives CDR1 SEHNR, CDR2 FQNEAQ (reference sequence). The CDR3 is 17 residues long. The DNA of the CDR3 is TGTGCCAGCAGCTTAGCGAATCCTTTCAGGGTTGTTCATGGCTACACCTTC. This gives the protein CASSLANPFRVVHGYTF.

This clonotype turned up a few times. This chain connects TRBV29-1 to TRBJ2-7; tentatively, D is TRBD1 (6 bases). The germline CDR1 and CDR2 sequences are SQVTM and ANQGSEA. V lost 6 bases to trimming and J lost 2 bases, with 11 bases between them. CDR3 size: 12 residues. As DNA, the CDR3 is TGCAGCGTGGCTGACAGGCCCTACGAGCAGTACTTC. It translates to CSVADRPYEQYF.

The J gene is TRBJ2-3, the V gene TRBV9; D is perhaps TRBD1 (5 bases). The CDR3 is 13 residues long. Germline assignment: CDR1 SGDLS and CDR2 YYNGEE. Trimming cost V 3 bases and J 6 bases, with 11 bases left between them. CDR3: CASSGRGMDTQYF. DNA for the CDR3: TGTGCCAGCAGCGGTAGGGGAATGGATACGCAGTATTTT.

The chain has TRBV12-3 or TRBV12-4 and TRBJ2-1, with 12 positions matching TRBD2. Trimming removed 5 bases from V and 5 bases from J; junction bases left unmatched: 7. This CDR3 is built from 16 residues. The CDR3 sequence is CASSPETSGRHNEQFF. The CDR3, as DNA: TGTGCCAGCAGTCCGGAGACTAGCGGGAGACACAATGAGCAGTTCTTC.

In this sample, this clonotype turned up many times. The rearrangement links TRBV28 to TRBJ1-1, with 8 bases matching TRBD1. The length of the CDR3 is 12 residues. The V and J ends lost 5 bases and 10 bases, in that order; junction bases with no gene match: 6. The germline gives CDR1 MDHEN, CDR2 SYDVKM. DNA of the CDR3: TGTGCCAGCAGTCCCAGGGGGCGCGGAGCTTTCTTT. It is translated as CASSPRGRGAFF.

This clonotype turned up a few times. The rearrangement joins TRBV11-3 to TRBJ2-1; D remains ambiguous. Germline CDR1 and CDR2: SGHNT and YENEEA. Trimming removed 0 bases from V and 5 bases from J, with 14 bases in between. This CDR3 spans 16 amino acids. The CDR3 DNA reads TGTGCCAGCAGCTTAGAGGTGGTGTCAGCACACAATGAGCAGTTCTTC. As protein: CASSLEVVSAHNEQFF.

This clonotype came up a few times. The chain uses TRBV10-3 and TRBJ1-5, with D possibly TRBD1 on 6 matching bases. V was clipped by 0 bases and J by 6 bases, with 15 bases between them. Germline V lookup: CDR1 ENHRY, CDR2 SYGVKD. This CDR3 comprises 16 residues. The CDR3 here is CAISESAYRVLQPQHF. CDR3 in DNA: TGTGCCATCAGTGAGTCCGCGTACAGGGTCCTTCAGCCCCAGCATTTT.

Note on this clonotype: One end of the junction fails to match germline, which may point to a read error. The chain combines TRBV7-2 with TRBJ2-7, with D possibly matching TRBD2 (7 bases). The CDR3 runs 14 residues. Germline V gene lookup returns CDR1 SGHTA and CDR2 FQGNSA. The CDR3 sequence: CASRLGGDDYEQYF. The DNA for the CDR3 is TGTGCCAGCAGGTTAGGGGGGGATGACTACGAGCAGTACTTC.